This T cell receptor beta chain was found in a study of cytomegalovirus exposure and HLA in healthy donors. Study-wide results and caveats: Reportedly, a later analysis found an Asian-associated ancestry cluster had fewer N-insertions than the approximately 700-donor mean. Apart from CMV serostatus, no immune exposure information was available.

The CDR3 consists of 15 residues. Per germline, CDR1 MNHNS and CDR2 SASEGT. V lost 5 bases, J lost 0 bases, and 14 bases lay in between. As regards this clone: Its matching antigen is unknown.

PCR used 60 Vbeta primers and 13 Jbeta primers. In the original workflow: Around 10 million of the roughly 80 million unique TCR beta chains counted in a later analysis were shared. Sequencing was performed with immunoSEQ multiplex PCR; in TCRdb, only in-frame clones are kept and a portion is missing. The DNA was the basis for D and trimming; V, J and clone size are from that table. Counted here are roughly 190,000 clones, about 81% occurring once; the ten biggest clones make up roughly 0.8%. This chain links TRBV6-1 with TRBJ2-7; D uncertain. The sequence derives from a young woman in good health and CMV-seronegative. Sequencing was performed on PBMCs. The CDR3 DNA sequence: TGTGCCAGCAGTTTGAACAGTGCGTTCTCCTACGAGCAGTACTTC. It yields the protein CASSLNSAFSYEQYF.